This TCR beta chain was sequenced in a study of Ad26.COV2.S vaccination and SARS-CoV-2 variants. Study background: Administration of Ad26.COV2.S was intramuscular, either once or twice 56 days apart.

Only in-frame clones appear in the TCRdb table, and some are missing; sequencing was by immunoSEQ multiplex PCR. The profile covers fewer than 900,000 clones, with roughly nine tenths appearing a single time and nearly 1.5% taken by the ten largest. Treatment in this sample: 19 received Ad26.COV2.S at low or high dose, single or two shots; about 5 received placebo; per-sample allocation not given. Sampling happened 63 days after the first vaccine or placebo injection. An Ad26 vector was used to express Wuhan-strain SARS-CoV-2 spike as the vaccine. This clone was seen ten or more times. Its specificity is unknown. CDR3 length: 16 amino acids. V was pared by 2 bases and J by 2 bases, with 15 bases between. From germline, CDR1 is LGHNA and CDR2 YNFKEQ. Study-wide results and limits: Using TCR breadth and depth analyses may have led to underestimated total T cell responses. Greater spike-specific TCR breadth was seen in vaccine recipients than in placebo recipients.

This specimen was peripheral blood, taken in a trial of Ad26.COV2.S vaccine versus placebo. V usage is TRBV4-2 and J usage is TRBJ2-5, with D tentatively TRBD1 (6 bases). This sequence was found in a person aged 18-65 years who received the Ad26.COV2.S COVID-19 vaccine or a placebo. This CDR3 is CASSQKTGSEQETQYF. The CDR3 region has the DNA TGTGCCAGCAGCCAAAAAACAGGGTCCGAACAAGAGACCCAGTACTTC.